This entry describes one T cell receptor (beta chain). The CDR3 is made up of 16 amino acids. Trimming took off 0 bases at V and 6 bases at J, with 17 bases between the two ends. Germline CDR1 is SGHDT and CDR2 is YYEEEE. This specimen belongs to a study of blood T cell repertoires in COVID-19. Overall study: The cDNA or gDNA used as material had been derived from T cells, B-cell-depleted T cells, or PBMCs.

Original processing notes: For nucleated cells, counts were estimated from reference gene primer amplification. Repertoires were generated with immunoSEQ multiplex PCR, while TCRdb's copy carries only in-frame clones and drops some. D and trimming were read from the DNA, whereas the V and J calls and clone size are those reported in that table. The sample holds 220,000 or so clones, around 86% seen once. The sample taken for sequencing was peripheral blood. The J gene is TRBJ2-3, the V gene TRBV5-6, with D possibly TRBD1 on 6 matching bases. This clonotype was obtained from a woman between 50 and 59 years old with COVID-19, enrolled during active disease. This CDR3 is CASSLAWAGVADTQYF. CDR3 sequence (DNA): TGTGCCAGCAGCTTGGCCTGGGCAGGGGTAGCGGATACGCAGTATTTT.